The 5 T cell receptor beta chains given below trace back to one sample, sequenced in a study of control samples from healthy donors and cancer patients (dated by TCRdb to between 2020 and 2021). Library creation used the immunoSEQ multiplex PCR assay. TCRdb obtained this table from immuneACCESS and retained in-frame rearrangements with V and J assigned. These tables miss some clones; where compared with another copy, unresolved V genes account for less than half of the shortfall, and the remainder is unexplained. The sample table contains approximately 230,000 clones; only one count was recorded for around 79% of them. The ten largest clonotypes hold less than 15% of the sample. The source material was PBMCs. These receptors were obtained from a woman aged 55-69 years with lung cancer.

The chain carries TRBV10-1 and TRBJ2-7, with 10 nucleotides matching TRBD1. CDR3 length: 15 residues. Looked up from germline, CDR1 is WNHNN and CDR2 is SYGVQD (reference sequence). V dropped 6 bases and J dropped 2; count of bases not matched to a gene: 7. The CDR3 sequence: CASRGDRGGAYEQYF. CDR3 in DNA: TGCGCCAGCAGGGGGGACAGGGGAGGCGCCTACGAGCAGTACTTC.

With regard to this clone: The same CDR3 can be traced to other DNA sequences in this sample. The chain employs TRBV2 and TRBJ2-3, with D perhaps matching TRBD2 (6 bases). CDR1 SNHLY and CDR2 FYNNEI come from the germline V gene. This CDR3 has 16 amino acids. Deletions cut 3 bases from V and 2 bases from J, with 15 bases between. In nucleotides, the CDR3 is TGTGCCAGCAGTGATTTCCTAGCGCGAATCACAGATACGCAGTATTTT. Translated: CASSDFLARITDTQYF.

This clone was detected ten times or more. The chain links TRBV24-1 to TRBJ2-3, with 13 positions matching TRBD2. Per the germline V gene, CDR1 is KGHDR and CDR2 is SFDVKD. CDR3 length: 17 amino acids. V was clipped by 3 bases and J by 6 bases; unmatched bases: 8. The CDR3 loop reads CATSDKTSGRLSDTQYF. The CDR3 nucleotides read TGTGCCACCAGTGATAAGACTAGCGGGAGGTTATCGGATACGCAGTATTTT.

The V and J genes are TRBV5-1 and TRBJ1-1, with a weak D call TRBD1 (6 bases). Trimming took off 0 bases at V and 1 base at J, with 7 bases between the two ends. The CDR3 is made up of 14 amino acids. Germline V gene sequence: CDR1 SGHRS, CDR2 YFSETQ. In DNA form, the CDR3 reads TGCGCCAGCAGCTTGGCAGGGGAGAACACTGAAGCTTTCTTT. The encoded protein is CASSLAGENTEAFF.

The chain is built from TRBV3-1 (or the pseudogene TRBV3-2) and TRBJ1-1, with 9 bases fitting TRBD1. This CDR3 comprises 14 residues. Germline V gene lookup returns CDR1 LGHDT and CDR2 YNNKEL (reference sequence). Trimming removed 5 bases from V and 11 bases from J; junction bases left unmatched: 12. The CDR3 here is CASSLTDRGSDAFF. The CDR3 DNA follows: TGTGCCAGCAGCTTAACAGACAGGGGGTCGGATGCTTTCTTT.